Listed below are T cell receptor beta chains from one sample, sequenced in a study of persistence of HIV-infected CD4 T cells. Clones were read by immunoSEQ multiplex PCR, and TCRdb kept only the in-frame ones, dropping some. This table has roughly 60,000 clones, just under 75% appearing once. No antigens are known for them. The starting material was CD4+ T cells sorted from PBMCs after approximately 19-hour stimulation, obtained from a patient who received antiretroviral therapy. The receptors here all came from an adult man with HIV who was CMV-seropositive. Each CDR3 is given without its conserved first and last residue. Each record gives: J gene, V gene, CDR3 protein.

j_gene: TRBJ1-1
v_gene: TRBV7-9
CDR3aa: ASSPGTGPGTEAF

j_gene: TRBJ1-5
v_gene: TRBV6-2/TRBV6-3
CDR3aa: ASSYGTGNAKGNQPQH

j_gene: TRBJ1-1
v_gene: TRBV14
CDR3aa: ASSHTPYQGTTEAF

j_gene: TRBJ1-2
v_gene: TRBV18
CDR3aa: ASSPNSVSNYGYT

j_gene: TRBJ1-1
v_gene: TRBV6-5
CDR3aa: ASSLDGPRAF

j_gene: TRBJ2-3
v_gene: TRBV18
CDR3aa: ASSPQGLAADTQY

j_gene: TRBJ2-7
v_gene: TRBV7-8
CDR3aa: ASSSRTGAFYEQY

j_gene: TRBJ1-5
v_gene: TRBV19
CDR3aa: ASRDSGNQPQH

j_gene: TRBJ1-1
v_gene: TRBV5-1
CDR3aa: ASSLGTGLGEAF

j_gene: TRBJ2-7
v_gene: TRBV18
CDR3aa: ASSPTRLAPYEQY

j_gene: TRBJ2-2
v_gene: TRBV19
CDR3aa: ATFDAGGTGELF

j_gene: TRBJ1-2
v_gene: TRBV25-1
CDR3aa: ASSAGGYGYT

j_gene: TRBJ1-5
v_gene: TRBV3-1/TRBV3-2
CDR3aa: ASSQDLGGQPQH

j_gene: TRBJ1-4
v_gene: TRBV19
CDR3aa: ASSTPRGVGEKLF

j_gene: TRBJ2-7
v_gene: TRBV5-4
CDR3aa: ASSSTGTVSSYEQY

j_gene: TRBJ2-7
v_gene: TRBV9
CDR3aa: ASSVGGDAIGYEQY

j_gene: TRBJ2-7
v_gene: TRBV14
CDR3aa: ASSQDRLGGLQQY

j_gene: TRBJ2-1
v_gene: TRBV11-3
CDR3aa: ASSAGTGGINEQF

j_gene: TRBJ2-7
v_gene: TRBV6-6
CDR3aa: ASSAGQGNTYEQY

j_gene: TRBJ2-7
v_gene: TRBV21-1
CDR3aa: ASSKMKGQLAGGRNYEQY

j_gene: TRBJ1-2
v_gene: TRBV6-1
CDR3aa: ASSEALRGGGGYT

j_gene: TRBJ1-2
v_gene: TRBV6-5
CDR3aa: ASSYSMQGLQDGYT

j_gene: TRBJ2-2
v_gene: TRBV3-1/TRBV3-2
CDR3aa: ASSREVTGELF

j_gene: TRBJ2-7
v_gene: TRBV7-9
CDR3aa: ASSSGPFSYEQY

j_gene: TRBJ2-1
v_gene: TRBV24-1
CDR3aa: ATSDPGLSSYNEQF

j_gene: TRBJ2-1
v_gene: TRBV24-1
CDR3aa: ATSDYRGNEQF

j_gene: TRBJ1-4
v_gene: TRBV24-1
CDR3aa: ATSEPTGDSEKLF

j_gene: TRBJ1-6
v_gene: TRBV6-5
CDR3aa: ASSYSSDNSPLH

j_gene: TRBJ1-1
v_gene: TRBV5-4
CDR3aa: ASSLRDRGLGTEAF

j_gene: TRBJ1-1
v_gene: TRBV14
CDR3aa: ASSQELNTEAF

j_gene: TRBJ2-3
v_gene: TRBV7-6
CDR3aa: ASSLRGVGTDTQY

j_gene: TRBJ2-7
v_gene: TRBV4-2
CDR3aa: ASSATADYEQY

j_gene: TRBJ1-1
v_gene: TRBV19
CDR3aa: ASGGQMNTEAF

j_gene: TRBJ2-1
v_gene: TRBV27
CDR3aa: ASSWGHQNEQF

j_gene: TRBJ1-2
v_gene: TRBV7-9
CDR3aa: ASSLDWPEDGYT

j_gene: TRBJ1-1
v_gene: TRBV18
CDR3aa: ASSPPSRAAF

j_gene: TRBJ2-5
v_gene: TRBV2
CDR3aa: ASSEELAALRRETQY

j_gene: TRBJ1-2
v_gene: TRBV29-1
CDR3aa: SVGSTNYGYT

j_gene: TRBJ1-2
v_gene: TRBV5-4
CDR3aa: ASSLAREEGYT

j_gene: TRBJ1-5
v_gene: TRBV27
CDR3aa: ASSPRTGGNNQPQH

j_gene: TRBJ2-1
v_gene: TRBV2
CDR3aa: ASTSRGSEQF

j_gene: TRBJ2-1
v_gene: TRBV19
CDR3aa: ASNRGRQQGNEQF

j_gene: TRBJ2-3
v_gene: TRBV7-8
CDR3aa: ASSGPASTDTQY

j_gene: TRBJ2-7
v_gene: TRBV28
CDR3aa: ASSLVPGQRLPSYEQY

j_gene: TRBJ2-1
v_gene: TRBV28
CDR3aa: ASSYYSSYNEQF

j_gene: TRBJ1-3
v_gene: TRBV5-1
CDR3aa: ASSQVPDRAGNTIY

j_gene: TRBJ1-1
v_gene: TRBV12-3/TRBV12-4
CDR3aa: ASSSTGNTEAF

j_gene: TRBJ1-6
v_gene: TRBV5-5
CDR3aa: ASSLGHSEAPLH

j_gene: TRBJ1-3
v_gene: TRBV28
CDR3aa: ASSSYRDHSGNTIY

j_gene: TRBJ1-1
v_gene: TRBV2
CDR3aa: ASGQGEAF

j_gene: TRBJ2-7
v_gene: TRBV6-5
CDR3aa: ASTRDRSGYEQY

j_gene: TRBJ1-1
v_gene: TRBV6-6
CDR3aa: ASSLKQTANTEAF

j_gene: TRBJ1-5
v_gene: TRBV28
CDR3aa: ASSVTRGLGNQPQH

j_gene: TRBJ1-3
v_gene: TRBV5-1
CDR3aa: ASSQTGTGNTIY

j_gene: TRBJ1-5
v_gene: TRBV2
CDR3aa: ASTGEKGNQPQH